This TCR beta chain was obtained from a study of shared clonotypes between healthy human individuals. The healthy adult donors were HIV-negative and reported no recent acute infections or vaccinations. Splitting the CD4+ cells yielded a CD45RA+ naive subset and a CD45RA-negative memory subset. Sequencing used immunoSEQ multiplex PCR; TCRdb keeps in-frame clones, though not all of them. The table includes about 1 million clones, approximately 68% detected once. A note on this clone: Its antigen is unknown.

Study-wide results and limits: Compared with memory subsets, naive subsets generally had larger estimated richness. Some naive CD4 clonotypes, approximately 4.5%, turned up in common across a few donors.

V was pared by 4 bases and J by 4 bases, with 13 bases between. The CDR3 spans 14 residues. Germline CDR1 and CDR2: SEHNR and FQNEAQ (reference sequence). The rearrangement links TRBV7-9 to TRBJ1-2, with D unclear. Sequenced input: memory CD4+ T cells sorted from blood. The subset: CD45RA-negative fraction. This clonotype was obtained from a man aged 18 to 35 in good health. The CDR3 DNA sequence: TGTGCCAGCAGCTCGCAATCCGCAAGCTATGGCTACACCTTC. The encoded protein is CASSSQSASYGYTF. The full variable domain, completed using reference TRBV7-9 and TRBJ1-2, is DTGVSQNPRHKITKRGQNVTFRCDPISEHNRLYWYRQTLGQGPEFLTYFQNEAQLEKSRLLSDRFSAERPKGSFSTLEIQRTEQGDSAMYLCASSSQSASYGYTFGSGTRLTVV.